The 22 T cell receptor beta chains given below trace back to one sample, sequenced in a study of cytomegalovirus exposure and HLA in healthy donors. 13 Jbeta primers and 60 Vbeta primers were used for the PCR. Assay used: immunoSEQ multiplex PCR; TCRdb lists only in-frame clones, some missing. The sample yields roughly 200,000 clones, approximately 80% seen once. The sequenced sample consisted of PBMCs. These receptors all come from a man aged 55 to 70 in good health and CMV-seronegative.

To note about this clone: At one of its ends the junction is not consistent with the germline gene, which may arise from a read error. This sequence joins TRBV7-9 and TRBJ1-1, with 10 positions matching TRBD1. In germline, CDR1 is SEHNR, CDR2 FQNEAQ (reference sequence). The CDR3 is made up of 16 amino acids. The CDR3 sequence is CSSSFLDRGQNTEAFF. The CDR3 nucleotides read TGTTCCAGCAGCTTTCTCGACAGGGGGCAGAACACTGAAGCTTTCTTT.

The chain recombines TRBV5-4 with TRBJ2-3; possibly TRBD2 for D (5 bases). This CDR3 contains 15 residues. V lost 4 bases, J lost 3 bases, and 15 bases lay in between. Germline lookup yields CDR1 SGHNT and CDR2 YYREEE (reference sequence). For the CDR3, the DNA is TGTGCCAGCAGCCGCCGCGAGGGTAGAACAGATACGCAGTATTTT. It yields the protein CASSRREGRTDTQYF.

This sequence joins TRBV28 and TRBJ2-7; 7 positions match TRBD2. Germline lookup yields CDR1 MDHEN and CDR2 SYDVKM. After removal of 6 bases from V and 2 bases from J, the junction contained 10 bases not matched to a gene. The CDR3 has 15 amino acids. The CDR3 bases are TGTGCCAGCAGCCGCGGGGGTAGCGTGGCCTACGAGCAGTACTTC. Translated, it gives CASSRGGSVAYEQYF.

J is TRBJ2-7 and V is TRBV10-3, with D maybe TRBD2 (5 bases). Germline loops: CDR1 ENHRY, CDR2 SYGVKD. The V end lost 4 bases, the J end lost 4 bases, and 11 bases lay between the germline ends. The length of the CDR3 is 13 residues. The CDR3 loop reads CAISAGDPYEQYF. In DNA form, the CDR3 reads TGTGCCATCAGTGCCGGGGATCCGTACGAGCAGTACTTC.

CDR3 in DNA: TGTGCCAGCTCAGGAGTCGCCTACGAGCAGTACTTC. This sequence encodes CASSGVAYEQYF. The chain employs TRBV18 and TRBJ2-7; D call uncertain. CDR3 length: 12 residues. Germline V gene lookup returns CDR1 KGHSH and CDR2 LQKENI. Trimming shortened V by 5 bases and J by 2 bases, and 7 bases separated the two germline ends.

This sequence joins TRBV7-2 and TRBJ1-1; D may be TRBD1 (6 bases). V was cut by 1 base and J by 1 base, with 7 bases left in between. This CDR3 contains 14 residues. CDR1 and CDR2 from the germline V gene are SGHTA and FQGNSA. The CDR3 loop is CASSLETGNTEAFF. The CDR3 DNA reads TGTGCCAGCAGCTTAGAGACAGGGAACACTGAAGCTTTCTTT.

The CDR3 region has the DNA TGCGCCAGCAGCGTGTTGGGGGGGACCTACGAGCAGTACTTC. It is translated as CASSVLGGTYEQYF. The chain links TRBV5-1 to TRBJ2-5; 7 bases line up with TRBD2. The closer fit of TRBJ2-7 to the DNA end suggests the J call may be wrong. CDR3 length: 14 amino acids. Per the germline V gene, CDR1 is SGHRS and CDR2 is YFSETQ.

The gene calls are TRBV29-1 and TRBJ1-1; D call uncertain. Germline V lookup: CDR1 SQVTM, CDR2 ANQGSEA. Trimming pared 0 bases from V and 10 bases from J, leaving 15 bases between. The CDR3 is made up of 13 amino acids. CDR3 amino acids: CSVEDESGSGAFF. CDR3 DNA: TGCAGCGTTGAAGATGAAAGCGGAAGTGGAGCTTTCTTT.

This sequence joins TRBV27 and TRBJ1-6, with 8 bases that match TRBD1. V lost 0 bases to trimming and J lost 7 bases; unmatched junction nucleotides: 5. The CDR3 totals 16 residues. Germline loops: CDR1 MNHEY, CDR2 SMNVEV (reference sequence). This CDR3 reads CASSLSDRARNSPLHF. The CDR3 DNA follows: TGTGCCAGCAGTTTATCGGACAGGGCGCGGAATTCACCCCTCCACTTT.

J is TRBJ2-1 and V is TRBV5-1; 8 bases line up with TRBD1. The CDR3 totals 20 residues. Germline V lookup: CDR1 SGHRS, CDR2 YFSETQ. J was trimmed by 0 bases and V by 1 base; bases with no gene match: 15. The CDR3 DNA is TGCGCCAGCAGCTTGTGGATAGGGTCAGGGGGCGGAGGCTCCTACAATGAGCAGTTCTTC. Protein sequence: CASSLWIGSGGGGSYNEQFF.

The rearrangement joins TRBV7-3 to TRBJ2-2; the match to TRBD2 covers 7 bases. Germline CDR1 SGHTA, CDR2 FQGTGA. Trimming at V came to 5 bases and at J to 7 bases, leaving 16 bases not matched to a gene. This CDR3 is 17 amino acids long. The CDR3 DNA follows: TGTGCCAGCAGCCACGTTCCGGGACTAAAGTCGCACGGGGAGCTGTTTTTT. Protein sequence: CASSHVPGLKSHGELFF.

The chain employs TRBV7-6 and TRBJ2-2; TRBD1 might be the D (5 bases). CDR1 SGHVS and CDR2 FNYEAQ come from the germline V gene. The CDR3 sequence is 16 residues long. V lost 1 base to trimming and J lost 0 bases, with 9 bases between them. The CDR3 region has the DNA TGTGCCAGCAGCTTAGGGTCAGGGCCGAACACCGGGGAGCTGTTTTTT. It is translated as CASSLGSGPNTGELFF.

The chain couples TRBV5-4 to TRBJ1-1; D is ambiguous. V lost 1 base and J 5 bases, leaving 12 bases between the germline ends. CDR1 and CDR2 (germline): SGHNT, YYREEE (reference sequence). The CDR3 is made up of 14 amino acids. The CDR3 here is CASSLMQRGTEAFF. CDR3 bases: TGTGCCAGCAGCTTGATGCAGCGGGGAACTGAAGCTTTCTTT.

This clone was seen a few times. The chain links TRBV2 to TRBJ1-3; 8 bases line up with TRBD1. From germline, CDR1 is SNHLY and CDR2 FYNNEI. The ends lost 1 base at V and 4 bases at J; junction bases unmatched: 6. CDR3 length: 16 residues. The DNA of the CDR3 is TGTGCCAGCAGTGAAGGAGGACAGGGAGTCGGAAACACCATATATTTT. Protein: CASSEGGQGVGNTIYF.

The genes are TRBV5-1 and TRBJ2-3, with D perhaps TRBD1 (6 bases). Germline V CDR1 and CDR2: SGHRS, YFSETQ. Trimming stripped 3 bases from V and 0 bases from J, with 14 bases between. The CDR3 totals 16 residues. This chain's CDR3 is CASSSHPGQSTDTQYF. The DNA for the CDR3 is TGCGCCAGCAGCTCACACCCTGGACAGAGCACAGATACGCAGTATTTT.

The rearrangement joins TRBV29-1 to TRBJ1-1; possible D gene TRBD1, 5 bases. In germline, CDR1 is SQVTM, CDR2 ANQGSEA. This CDR3 contains 13 residues. Trimming took off 6 bases at V and 1 base at J, with 12 bases between the two ends. The chain's CDR3 is CSVHTQGNTEAFF. CDR3 in DNA: TGCAGCGTCCACACGCAGGGGAACACTGAAGCTTTCTTT.

The gene calls are TRBV5-1 and TRBJ2-7; 8 positions match TRBD1. Germline trimming cut 1 base from V and 6 bases from J; bases unmatched to any gene: 6. Germline V gene sequence: CDR1 SGHRS, CDR2 YFSETQ. The CDR3 extends over 14 amino acids. In DNA, the CDR3 is TGCGCCAGCAGCTTGTATTCCGGGACAGGCGAGCAGTACTTC. Its protein product is CASSLYSGTGEQYF.

This clone came up many times. J is TRBJ2-3 and V is TRBV5-6; 12 nucleotides match TRBD2. Germline CDR1 SGHDT, CDR2 YYEEEE. The CDR3 is 15 residues long. The V and J ends lost 4 bases and 3 bases, in that order; junction bases with no gene match: 3. CDR3 in DNA: TGTGCCAGCAGCCGACTAGCGGGAGAAACAGATACGCAGTATTTT. As protein: CASSRLAGETDTQYF. The complete variable domain, with remaining parts taken from reference TRBV5-6 and TRBJ2-3, reads DAGVTQSPTHLIKTRGQQVTLRCSPKSGHDTVSWYQQALGQGPQFIFQYYEEEERQRGNFPDRFSGHQFPNYSSELNVNALLLGDSALYLCASSRLAGETDTQYFGPGTRLTVL.

J is TRBJ2-5 and V is TRBV5-6, with TRBD2 identical over 10 bases. The V and J ends lost 3 bases and 2 bases, in that order; junction bases with no gene match: 1. The CDR3 loop spans 14 amino acids. Germline V gives CDR1 SGHDT, CDR2 YYEEEE. CDR3 sequence (DNA): TGTGCCAGCAGCTCAGCGGGGGGGCAAGAGACCCAGTACTTC. This sequence encodes CASSSAGGQETQYF.

In its sample, this clone was seen a few times. The CDR3 spells CAGAANNEQFF. The CDR3 bases are TGTGCCGGGGCTGCCAACAATGAGCAGTTCTTC. The gene calls are TRBV6-1 and TRBJ2-1, with D perhaps TRBD1 (5 bases). Germline CDR1 reads MNHNS; CDR2 reads SASEGT. The CDR3 consists of 11 residues. V lost 11 bases and J 5 bases, leaving 10 bases between the germline ends.

This CDR3 is CASSQGDSPYEQYF. CDR3 DNA sequence: TGCGCCAGCAGCCAAGGGGACAGCCCCTACGAGCAGTACTTC. This chain uses TRBV5-1 with TRBJ2-7; 7 positions match TRBD1. The CDR3 loop spans 14 amino acids. After removal of 4 bases from V and 2 bases from J, the junction contained 6 bases not matched to a gene. The germline gives CDR1 SGHRS, CDR2 YFSETQ.

This chain links TRBV10-3 with TRBJ1-2; 9 bases are shared with TRBD1. This CDR3 is built from 12 residues. J was trimmed by 8 bases and V by 2 bases; bases with no gene match: 0. Germline CDR1 is ENHRY and CDR2 is SYGVKD. The CDR3 DNA reads as TGTGCCATCAGTGAGGGACAGGGGGGCTACACCTTC. Translating gives CAISEGQGGYTF.